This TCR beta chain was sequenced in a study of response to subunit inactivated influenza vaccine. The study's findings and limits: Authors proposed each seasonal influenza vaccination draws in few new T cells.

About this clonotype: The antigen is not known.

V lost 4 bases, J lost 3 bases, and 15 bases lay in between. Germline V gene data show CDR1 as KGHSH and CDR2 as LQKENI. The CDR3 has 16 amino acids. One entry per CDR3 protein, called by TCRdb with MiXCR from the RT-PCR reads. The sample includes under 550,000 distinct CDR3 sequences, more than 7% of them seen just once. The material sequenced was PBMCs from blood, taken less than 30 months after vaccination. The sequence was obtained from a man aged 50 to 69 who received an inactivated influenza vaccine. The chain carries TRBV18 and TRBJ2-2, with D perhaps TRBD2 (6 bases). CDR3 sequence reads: CASSQAEGRYTGELFF. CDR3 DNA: TGTGCCAGCTCACAGGCGGAGGGCCGGTACACCGGGGAGCTGTTTTTT.